This T cell receptor beta chain came from a study of T cells in Graves' hyperthyroidism and ophthalmopathy. RNA transcripts yielded amplified TCR beta CDR3 regions. TCR CDR3 regions were first amplified by RT-PCR with HTBI primers. MiXCR, applied by TCRdb to the multiplex PCR reads, yields one record per CDR3 protein. The sample records 450,000 to 700,000 distinct CDR3 sequences, about 45% being singletons. Germline trimming cut 5 bases from V and 3 bases from J; bases unmatched to any gene: 13. There are 16 residues in the CDR3. Germline V lookup: CDR1 SGDLS, CDR2 YYNGEE. Comments on this clonotype: Its antigen is unknown.

Study results and caveats: Most thyroid clonotypes expanded above 0.001 appeared in blood too.

The sample was peripheral blood or thyroid tissue (not recorded which). This receptor was taken from an adult woman with Graves' disease, either hyperthyroidism or ophthalmopathy (not recorded which). The chain carries TRBV9 and TRBJ1-1; the match to TRBD1 covers 7 bases. CDR3: CASRDLTGLGDTEAFF. Written as DNA, the CDR3 is TGTGCCAGCAGAGATCTGACAGGGCTAGGGGACACTGAAGCTTTCTTT.